The 24 T cell receptor beta chains below come from one sample, sequenced in a study of T cell changes during pregnancy in multiple sclerosis. Repertoires were generated with immunoSEQ multiplex PCR, while TCRdb's copy carries only in-frame clones and drops some. This sample has about 59,000 clones; 80% to 95% occur once, and the top ten carry 2.8%. The sequencing here drew on peripheral blood, taken in the third trimester of pregnancy. These receptors came from a female donor in good health, enrolled as a control in a pregnancy study.

Here the CDR3 reads CASSSIPGTGVGTGELFF. The CDR3 DNA reads as TGTGCCAGCAGCTCGATCCCCGGGACAGGGGTAGGCACCGGGGAGCTGTTTTTT. The chain couples TRBV7-9 to TRBJ2-2, with 10 bases matching TRBD1. Germline V gene data show CDR1 as SEHNR and CDR2 as FQNEAQ (reference sequence). V shed 4 bases and J 4 bases; nucleotides not matched to a gene: 12. CDR3 length: 18 residues.

The V and J genes are TRBV11-3 and TRBJ2-3; D not certain. The V gene's germline CDR1 is SGHNT and CDR2 YENEEA. The CDR3 covers 11 residues. V dropped 5 bases and J dropped 5 bases, with 5 bases sitting between them. The CDR3 nucleotides read TGTGCCAGCAGCGTACAAGATACGCAGTATTTT. Translated, it gives CASSVQDTQYF. Filled out from reference TRBV11-3 and TRBJ2-3, the complete variable domain reads EAGVVQSPRYKIIEKKQPVAFWCNPISGHNTLYWYLQNLGQGPELLIRYENEEAVDDSQLPKDRFSAERLKGVDSTLKIQPAELGDSAVYLCASSVQDTQYFGPGTRLTVL.

This clone occurred once. This sequence joins TRBV27 and TRBJ2-7; TRBD1 agrees at 7 bases. Germline V lookup: CDR1 MNHEY, CDR2 SMNVEV (reference sequence). V was clipped by 5 bases and J by 0 bases; unmatched bases: 7. The CDR3 spans 15 residues. As DNA, the CDR3 is TGTGCCAGCAGTACCCCGGGACAGCGCTCCTACGAGCAGTACTTC. Translated, it gives CASSTPGQRSYEQYF.

The chain uses TRBV27 and TRBJ2-2; D is possibly TRBD2 (6 bases). The germline V gene encodes CDR1 MNHEY and CDR2 SMNVEV (reference sequence). The length of the CDR3 is 14 residues. Trimming pared 4 bases from V and 8 bases from J, leaving 14 bases between. The DNA for the CDR3 is TGTGCCAGCAGTTCCTTAGCGGCTCTAGGGGAGCTGTTTTTT. It translates to CASSSLAALGELFF.

The CDR3 nucleotides are TGTGCCAGTAGTGAACAGGGGGCGGGGAACACTGAAGCTTTCTTT. Protein: CASSEQGAGNTEAFF. This chain joins TRBV19 and TRBJ1-1, with 9 nucleotides matching TRBD1. V lost 5 bases, J lost 1 base, and 5 bases stayed unmatched. The CDR3 contains 15 residues. From germline, CDR1 is LNHDA and CDR2 SQIVND (reference sequence).

This clone was picked up one time. The chain combines TRBV6-6 with TRBJ1-2, with D maybe TRBD1 (5 bases). Germline V lookup: CDR1 MNHNY, CDR2 SVGAGI (reference sequence). The length of the CDR3 is 16 residues. Trimming removed 5 bases at V and 0 bases at J, with 16 bases between. The CDR3 region is CASSRKQDLTNYGYTF. CDR3 nucleotide sequence: TGTGCCAGCAGTCGTAAACAGGATCTTACTAACTATGGCTACACCTTC.

The V call is TRBV5-8, the J call TRBJ1-5; tentative D call: TRBD1 (5 bases). Trimming stripped 7 bases from V and 0 bases from J, with 14 bases between. The germline gives CDR1 SGHTS, CDR2 YDEGEE. This CDR3 has 15 amino acids. CDR3 bases: TGTGCCAGCTCACGGCGGGGGTATAGCAATCAGCCCCAGCATTTT. Its protein is CASSRRGYSNQPQHF.

The V and J genes are TRBV9 and TRBJ2-3; 13 bases fit TRBD2. The CDR3 consists of 18 residues. Germline CDR1 SGDLS, CDR2 YYNGEE. V lost 0 bases and J lost 4; bases outside the gene matches: 8. The CDR3 is CASSVELGLAGDADTQYF. CDR3 nucleotides: TGTGCCAGCAGCGTAGAGTTAGGACTAGCGGGAGATGCAGATACGCAGTATTTT.

The chain has TRBV6-6 and TRBJ1-5; D gene unclear. Trimming took off 4 bases at V and 0 bases at J, with 10 bases between the two ends. The V gene's germline CDR1 is MNHNY and CDR2 SVGAGI (reference sequence). This CDR3 has 15 residues. CDR3 residues: CASSSAVDSNQPQHF. CDR3 coding DNA: TGTGCCAGCAGTTCCGCGGTGGATAGCAATCAGCCCCAGCATTTT.

The V and J genes are TRBV9 and TRBJ2-7; D not certain. This CDR3 has 15 amino acids. CDR1 and CDR2 (germline): SGDLS, YYNGEE. Trimming removed 2 bases at V and 1 base at J, with 13 bases between. Here the CDR3 DNA reads TGTGCCAGCAGCGTCGGTAATGGTGTGTCCTACGAGCAGTACTTC. It translates to CASSVGNGVSYEQYF.

This clone turned up a few times. The chain uses TRBV5-1 and TRBJ2-7; the D gene is possibly TRBD2 (6 bases). The V end lost 0 bases, the J end lost 11 bases, and 15 bases lay between the germline ends. Germline assignment: CDR1 SGHRS and CDR2 YFSETQ. The CDR3 has 13 amino acids. The CDR3 sequence is CASSLGGSGLKYF. DNA for the CDR3: TGCGCCAGCAGCTTGGGTGGTAGCGGATTAAAGTACTTC.

The CDR3 loop is CASSSGQTDGYTF. The CDR3 DNA reads TGTGCCAGCAGCTCGGGACAGACGGATGGCTACACCTTC. This sequence joins TRBV14 and TRBJ1-2; 7 bases are a match to TRBD1. The length of the CDR3 is 13 residues. Trimming cost V 5 bases and J 6 bases; bases outside gene matches: 6. Germline loops: CDR1 SGHDN, CDR2 FVKESK.

The chain combines TRBV2 with TRBJ1-1; tentative D call: TRBD1 (5 bases). Germline V gives CDR1 SNHLY, CDR2 FYNNEI. The CDR3 has 15 amino acids. Trimming stripped 7 bases from V and 6 bases from J, with 21 bases between. The CDR3 is CASNSRGAALSEAFF. The DNA for the CDR3 is TGTGCCAGCAATTCGCGCGGGGCAGCACTTTCTGAAGCTTTCTTT.

The V gene is TRBV28, the J gene TRBJ1-1; 9 bases are a match to TRBD1. This CDR3 region has 14 residues. Unmatched junction bases numbered 7, after V lost 5 bases and J lost 6 bases. Germline V gives CDR1 MDHEN, CDR2 SYDVKM. CDR3 DNA: TGTGCCAGCAGTGGGGACAGGGCGGTCGCTGAAGCTTTCTTT. Residues: CASSGDRAVAEAFF.

V is TRBV14 and J is TRBJ2-3; D gene ambiguous. Germline V gene sequence: CDR1 SGHDN, CDR2 FVKESK. Trimming removed 0 bases from V and 1 base from J, with 11 bases in between. This CDR3 contains 16 residues. The CDR3 DNA reads TGTGCCAGCAGCCAAGAGAGGTACCTGGGCACAGATACGCAGTATTTT. This gives the protein CASSQERYLGTDTQYF.

The chain joins TRBV2 to TRBJ2-5, with D perhaps matching TRBD2 (6 bases). This CDR3 has 13 residues. Germline CDR1 reads SNHLY; CDR2 reads FYNNEI. Trimming left V 6 bases short and J 3 bases short, with 11 bases between. DNA of the CDR3: TGTGCCAGCAGGAGGGACTTTGAAGAGACCCAGTACTTC. Translated: CASRRDFEETQYF.

The CDR3 sequence: CASSLSGGGGAFF. The CDR3 DNA sequence: TGTGCCAGCAGTTTATCAGGTGGAGGAGGCGCTTTCTTT. The chain couples TRBV27 to TRBJ1-1; D gene ambiguous. CDR3 size: 13 residues. Trimming took 0 bases from V and 11 from J, leaving 13 bases between them. Germline V gene sequence: CDR1 MNHEY, CDR2 SMNVEV (reference sequence).

The chain is built from TRBV28 and TRBJ1-1; D ambiguous. The CDR3 sequence is 13 residues long. The ends were cut back, 4 bases at V and 1 base at J, with 7 bases in the middle. Germline V lookup: CDR1 MDHEN, CDR2 SYDVKM. CDR3 loop: CASSSPGNTEAFF. Written as DNA, the CDR3 is TGTGCCAGCAGTTCCCCAGGGAACACTGAAGCTTTCTTT.

The rearrangement links TRBV19 to TRBJ2-1, with 7 positions matching TRBD2. Trimming took 5 bases from V and 2 from J; bases not matched to a gene: 6. CDR1 LNHDA and CDR2 SQIVND come from the germline V gene (reference sequence). CDR3 size: 15 residues. The CDR3 sequence: CASSRAGAPYNEQFF. The DNA of the CDR3 is TGTGCCAGTAGTCGGGCGGGAGCCCCCTACAATGAGCAGTTCTTC.

In its sample, this clone was seen once. The chain combines TRBV7-2 with TRBJ2-7; 8 bases agree with TRBD1. V gave up 4 bases and J gave up 1 base; unmatched junction bases: 6. The CDR3 loop spans 15 amino acids. CDR1 SGHTA and CDR2 FQGNSA come from the germline V gene. This chain's CDR3 is CASSYGQGKSYEQYF. The CDR3 DNA reads TGTGCCAGCAGCTACGGACAGGGAAAGTCCTACGAGCAGTACTTC.

This clone was seen only once. This rearrangement joins TRBV4-2 to TRBJ2-7, with 10 bases identical to TRBD1. The CDR3 is made up of 14 amino acids. Germline lookup yields CDR1 LGHNA and CDR2 YNFKEQ. J lost 9 bases, V lost 2 bases, and 7 bases had no gene match. CDR3 bases: TGTGCCAGCAGCCAACGGGGGACAGGGGCAGTGCAGTACTTC. Translation gives CASSQRGTGAVQYF.

The V gene is TRBV28, the J gene TRBJ1-2, with 8 bases lining up with TRBD1. Trimming cost V 4 bases and J 8 bases; bases outside gene matches: 6. The CDR3 has 13 residues. Per the germline V gene, CDR1 is MDHEN and CDR2 is SYDVKM. The CDR3 bases are TGTGCCAGCAGTTCCCAGGGGGCTCGAGGCTACACCTTC. Protein: CASSSQGARGYTF.

The gene calls are TRBV18 and TRBJ1-1, with D maybe TRBD1 (5 bases). This CDR3 is built from 13 residues. CDR1 is KGHSH, CDR2 LQKENI, per germline. V gave up 2 bases and J gave up 4 bases, with 8 bases separating them. This CDR3 reads CASSPSGGTEAFF. The CDR3 bases are TGTGCCAGCTCACCATCGGGGGGCACTGAAGCTTTCTTT.

The chain employs TRBV9 and TRBJ2-7, with TRBD2 matching over 9 bases. Germline V gene lookup returns CDR1 SGDLS and CDR2 YYNGEE. With V trimmed by 3 bases and J by 4 bases, 5 bases remained unmatched. The CDR3 spans 14 residues. CDR3 residues: CASSDSSGGYEQYF. The CDR3, as DNA: TGTGCCAGCAGCGATAGTAGCGGGGGTTACGAGCAGTACTTC.